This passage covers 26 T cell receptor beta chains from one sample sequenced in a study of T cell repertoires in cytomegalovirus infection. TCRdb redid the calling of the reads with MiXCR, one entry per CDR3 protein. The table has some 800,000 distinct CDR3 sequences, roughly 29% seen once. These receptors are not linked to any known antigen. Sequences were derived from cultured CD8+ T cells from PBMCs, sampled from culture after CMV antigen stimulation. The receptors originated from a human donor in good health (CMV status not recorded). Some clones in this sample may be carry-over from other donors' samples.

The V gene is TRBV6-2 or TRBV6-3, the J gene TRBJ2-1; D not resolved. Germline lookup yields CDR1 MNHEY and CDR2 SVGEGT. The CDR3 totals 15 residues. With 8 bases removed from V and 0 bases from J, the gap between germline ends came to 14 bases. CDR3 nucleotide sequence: TGTGCCAGCCTTTACGGCATAGTCTCCTACAATGAGCAGTTCTTC. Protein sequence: CASLYGIVSYNEQFF.

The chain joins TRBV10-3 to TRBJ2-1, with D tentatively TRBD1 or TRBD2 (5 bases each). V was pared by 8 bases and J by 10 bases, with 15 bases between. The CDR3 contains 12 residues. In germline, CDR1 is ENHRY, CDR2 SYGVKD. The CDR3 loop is CAILAPGREQFF. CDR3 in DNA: TGTGCCATCCTAGCTCCGGGGCGGGAGCAGTTCTTC.

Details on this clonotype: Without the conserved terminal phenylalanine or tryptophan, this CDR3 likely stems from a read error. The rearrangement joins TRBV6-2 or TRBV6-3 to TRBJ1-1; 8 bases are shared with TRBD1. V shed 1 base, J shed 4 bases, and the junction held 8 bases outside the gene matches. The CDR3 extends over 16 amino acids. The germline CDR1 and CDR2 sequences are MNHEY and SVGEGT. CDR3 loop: CASSYLSGGWSTEAFV. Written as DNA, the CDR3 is TGTGCCAGCAGTTACTTATCAGGGGGCTGGAGCACTGAAGCTTTCGTT.

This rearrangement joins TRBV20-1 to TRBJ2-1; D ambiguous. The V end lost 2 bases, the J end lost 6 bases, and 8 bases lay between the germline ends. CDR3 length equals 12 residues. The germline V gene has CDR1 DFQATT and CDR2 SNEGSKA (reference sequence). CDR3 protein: CSARLEINEQFF. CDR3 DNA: TGCAGTGCTAGACTAGAGATCAATGAGCAGTTCTTC.

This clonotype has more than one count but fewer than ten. CDR3 in DNA: TGTGCCAGCAACATACAGGGGGACTATGGCTACACCTTC. Its translation: CASNIQGDYGYTF. V and J are TRBV5-4 and TRBJ1-2; 8 bases map to TRBD1. V gave up 6 bases and J gave up 3 bases; unmatched junction bases: 4. The CDR3 covers 13 residues. Germline CDR1 reads SGHNT; CDR2 reads YYREEE (reference sequence).

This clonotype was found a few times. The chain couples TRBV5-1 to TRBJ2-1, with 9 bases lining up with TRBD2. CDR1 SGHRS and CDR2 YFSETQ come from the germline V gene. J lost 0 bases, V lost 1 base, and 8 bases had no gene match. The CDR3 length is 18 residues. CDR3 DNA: TGCGCCAGCAGCTTGCGGCTAGCGGGGAGCTACTCCTACAATGAGCAGTTCTTC. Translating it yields CASSLRLAGSYSYNEQFF.

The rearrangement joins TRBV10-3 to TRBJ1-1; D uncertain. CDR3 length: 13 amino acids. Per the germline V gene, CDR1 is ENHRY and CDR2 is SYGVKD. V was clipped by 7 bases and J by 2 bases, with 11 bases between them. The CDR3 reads CAINSGANTEAFF. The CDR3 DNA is TGTGCCATCAATTCGGGCGCTAACACTGAAGCTTTCTTT.

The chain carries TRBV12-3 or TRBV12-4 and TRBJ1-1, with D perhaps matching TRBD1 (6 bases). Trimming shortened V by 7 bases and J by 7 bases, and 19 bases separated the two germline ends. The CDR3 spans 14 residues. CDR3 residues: CASTQLQGQLEAFF. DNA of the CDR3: TGTGCCAGCACCCAACTTCAAGGACAGCTTGAAGCTTTCTTT.

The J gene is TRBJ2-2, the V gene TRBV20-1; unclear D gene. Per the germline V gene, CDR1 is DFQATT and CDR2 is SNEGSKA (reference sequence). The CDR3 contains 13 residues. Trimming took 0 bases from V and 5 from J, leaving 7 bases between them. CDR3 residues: CSARELSTGELFF. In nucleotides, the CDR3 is TGCAGTGCTAGAGAACTAAGTACCGGGGAGCTGTTTTTT.

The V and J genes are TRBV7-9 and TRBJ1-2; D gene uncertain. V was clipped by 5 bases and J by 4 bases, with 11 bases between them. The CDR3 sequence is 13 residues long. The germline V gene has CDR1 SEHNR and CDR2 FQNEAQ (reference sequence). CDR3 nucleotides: TGTGCCAGCAGCATGCCGGGCCTCTATGGCTACACCTTC. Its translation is CASSMPGLYGYTF.

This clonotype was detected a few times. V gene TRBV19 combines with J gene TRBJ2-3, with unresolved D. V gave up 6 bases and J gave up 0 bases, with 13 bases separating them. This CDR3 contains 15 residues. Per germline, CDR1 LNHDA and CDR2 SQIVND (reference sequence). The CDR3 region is CASSARYFSTDTQYF. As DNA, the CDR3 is TGTGCCAGTAGCGCCAGGTACTTCAGCACAGATACGCAGTATTTT.

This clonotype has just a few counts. The DNA of the CDR3 is TGTGCCAGCAGCACCGAGGACTACAACAATGAGCAGTTCTTC. Its translation: CASSTEDYNNEQFF. The chain couples TRBV7-9 to TRBJ2-1; D might be TRBD2 (6 bases). Trimming took 5 bases from V and 5 from J, leaving 13 bases between them. The V gene's germline CDR1 is SEHNR and CDR2 FQNEAQ (reference sequence). The CDR3 spans 14 residues.

The CDR3 sequence is CSVDDGTGDYYGYTF. In DNA, the CDR3 is TGCAGCGTTGATGACGGGACAGGAGATTACTATGGCTACACCTTC. V and J are TRBV29-1 and TRBJ1-2; 8 bases are shared with TRBD1. The CDR3 is 15 amino acids. From germline, CDR1 is SQVTM and CDR2 ANQGSEA. The trim removed 3 bases at V and 3 bases at J, leaving 9 bases unmatched.

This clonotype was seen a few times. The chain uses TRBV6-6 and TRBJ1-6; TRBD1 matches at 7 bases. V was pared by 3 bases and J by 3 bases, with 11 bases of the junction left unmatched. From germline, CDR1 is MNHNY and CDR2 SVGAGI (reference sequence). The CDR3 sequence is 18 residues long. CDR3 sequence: CASSYFDAGGVYNSPLHF. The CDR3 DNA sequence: TGTGCCAGCAGTTATTTCGATGCAGGGGGGGTCTATAATTCACCCCTCCACTTT.

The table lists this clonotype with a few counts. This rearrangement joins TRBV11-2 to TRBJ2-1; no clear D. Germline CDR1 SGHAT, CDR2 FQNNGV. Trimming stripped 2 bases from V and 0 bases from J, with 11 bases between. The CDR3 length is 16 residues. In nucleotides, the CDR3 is TGTGCCAGCAGCTTACACAGATCTAACTCCTACAATGAGCAGTTCTTC. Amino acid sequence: CASSLHRSNSYNEQFF.

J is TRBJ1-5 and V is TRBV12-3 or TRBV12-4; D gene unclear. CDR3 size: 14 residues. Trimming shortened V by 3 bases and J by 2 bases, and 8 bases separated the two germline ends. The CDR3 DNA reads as TGTGCCAGCAGTTTTAATGAGGGCAATCAGCCCCAGCATTTT. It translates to CASSFNEGNQPQHF.

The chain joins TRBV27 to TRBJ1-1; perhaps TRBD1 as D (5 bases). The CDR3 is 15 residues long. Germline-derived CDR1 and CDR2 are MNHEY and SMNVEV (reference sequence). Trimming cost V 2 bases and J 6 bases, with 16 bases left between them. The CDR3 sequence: CASSLRGSLEAEAFF. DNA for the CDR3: TGTGCCAGCAGTTTAAGGGGCTCCCTGGAAGCTGAAGCTTTCTTT.

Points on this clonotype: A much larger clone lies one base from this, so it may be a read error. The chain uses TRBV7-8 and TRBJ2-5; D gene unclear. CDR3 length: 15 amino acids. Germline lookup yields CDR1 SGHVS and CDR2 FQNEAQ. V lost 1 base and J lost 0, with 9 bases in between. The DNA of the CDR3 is TGTGCCAGCAGCTTAGGGACCGCGCACCAAGAGACCCAGTACTTC. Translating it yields CASSLGTAHQETQYF.

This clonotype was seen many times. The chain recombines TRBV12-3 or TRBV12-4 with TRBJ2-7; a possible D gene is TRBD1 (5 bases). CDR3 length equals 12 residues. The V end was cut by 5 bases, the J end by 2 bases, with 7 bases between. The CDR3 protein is CASSQGPYEQYV. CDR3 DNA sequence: TGTGCCAGCAGTCAGGGCCCCTACGAGCAGTACGTC.

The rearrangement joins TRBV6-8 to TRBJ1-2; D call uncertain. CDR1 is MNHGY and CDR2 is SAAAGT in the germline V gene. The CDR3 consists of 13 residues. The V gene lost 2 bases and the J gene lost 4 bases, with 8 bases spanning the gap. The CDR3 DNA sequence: TGTGCCAGCAGTTACGGGGAGGCCTATGGCTACACCTTC. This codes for CASSYGEAYGYTF.

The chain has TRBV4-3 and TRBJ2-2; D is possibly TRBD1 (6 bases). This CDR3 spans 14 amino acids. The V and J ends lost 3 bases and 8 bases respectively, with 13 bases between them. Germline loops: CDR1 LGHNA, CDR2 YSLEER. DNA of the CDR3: TGCGCCAGCAGCCAGCGCAGGGGTCCTGGGGAGCTGTTTTTT. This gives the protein CASSQRRGPGELFF.

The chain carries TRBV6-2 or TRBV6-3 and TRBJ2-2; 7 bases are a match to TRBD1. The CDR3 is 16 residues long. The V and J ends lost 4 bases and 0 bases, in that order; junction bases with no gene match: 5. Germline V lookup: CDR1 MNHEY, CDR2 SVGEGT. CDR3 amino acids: CASSSGTDANTGELFF. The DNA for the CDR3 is TGTGCCAGCAGTTCCGGGACAGACGCGAACACCGGGGAGCTGTTTTTT.

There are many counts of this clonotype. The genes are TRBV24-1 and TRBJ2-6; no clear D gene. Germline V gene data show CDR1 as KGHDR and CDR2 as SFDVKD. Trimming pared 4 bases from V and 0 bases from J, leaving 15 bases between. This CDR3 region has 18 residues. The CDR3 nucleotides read TGTGCCACCAGTGACTCCGCAGGTACCCTCTCTGGGGCCAACGTCCTGACTTTC. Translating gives CATSDSAGTLSGANVLTF.

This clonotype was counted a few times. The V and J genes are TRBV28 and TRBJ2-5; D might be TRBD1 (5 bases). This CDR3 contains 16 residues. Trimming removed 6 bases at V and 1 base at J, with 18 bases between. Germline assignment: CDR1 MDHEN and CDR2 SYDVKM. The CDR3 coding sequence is TGTGCCAGCAGCCCTGAGCAGGGCCAGCCCCAAGAGACCCAGTACTTC. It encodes CASSPEQGQPQETQYF.

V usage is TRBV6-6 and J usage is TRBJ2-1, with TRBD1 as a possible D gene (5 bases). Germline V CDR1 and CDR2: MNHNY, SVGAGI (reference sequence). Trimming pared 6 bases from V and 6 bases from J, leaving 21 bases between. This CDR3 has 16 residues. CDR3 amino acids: CASSSTGIGAINEQFF. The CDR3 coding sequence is TGTGCCAGCAGCTCTACAGGAATTGGAGCAATCAATGAGCAGTTCTTC.

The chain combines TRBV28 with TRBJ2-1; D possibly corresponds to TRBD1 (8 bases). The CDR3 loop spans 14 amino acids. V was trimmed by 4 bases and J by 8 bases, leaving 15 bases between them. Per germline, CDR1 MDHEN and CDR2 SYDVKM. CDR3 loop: CASSSDREGYEQFF. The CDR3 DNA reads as TGTGCCAGCAGTTCGGACAGGGAGGGTTATGAGCAGTTCTTC. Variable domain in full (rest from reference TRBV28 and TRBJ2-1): DVKVTQSSRYLVKRTGEKVFLECVQDMDHENMFWYRQDPGLGLRLIYFSYDVKMKEKGDIPEGYSVSREKKERFSLILESASTNQTSMYLCASSSDREGYEQFFGPGTRLTVL.